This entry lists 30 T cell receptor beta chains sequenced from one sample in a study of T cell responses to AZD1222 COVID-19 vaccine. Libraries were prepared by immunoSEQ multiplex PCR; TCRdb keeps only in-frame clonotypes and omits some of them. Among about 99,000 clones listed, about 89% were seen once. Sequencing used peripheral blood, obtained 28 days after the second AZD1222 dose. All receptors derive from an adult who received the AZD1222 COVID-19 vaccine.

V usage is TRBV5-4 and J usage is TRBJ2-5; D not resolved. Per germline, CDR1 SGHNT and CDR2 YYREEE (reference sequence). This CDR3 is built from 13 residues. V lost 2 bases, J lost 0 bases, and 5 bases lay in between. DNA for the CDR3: TGTGCCAGCAGCTTTGCCCACCAAGAGACCCAGTACTTC. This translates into CASSFAHQETQYF.

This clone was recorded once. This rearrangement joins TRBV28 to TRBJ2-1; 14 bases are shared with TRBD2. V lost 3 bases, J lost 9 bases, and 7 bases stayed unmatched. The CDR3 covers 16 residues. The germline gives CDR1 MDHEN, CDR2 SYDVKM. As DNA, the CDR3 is TGTGCCAGCAGTTTCGGGAGGACTAGCGGGAGGCCTGAGCAGTTCTTC. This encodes CASSFGRTSGRPEQFF.

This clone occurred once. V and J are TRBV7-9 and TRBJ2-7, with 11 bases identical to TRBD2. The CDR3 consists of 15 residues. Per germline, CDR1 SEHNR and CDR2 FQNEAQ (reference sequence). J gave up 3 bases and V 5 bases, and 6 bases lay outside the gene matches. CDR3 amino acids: CASSPGTSGGYEQYF. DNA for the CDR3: TGTGCCAGCAGCCCCGGGACTAGCGGAGGCTACGAGCAGTACTTC.

The CDR3 DNA sequence: TGTGCCAGCAGCAAATCTCTGGAGACCCAGTACTTC. This gives the protein CASSKSLETQYF. V is TRBV7-9 and J is TRBJ2-5; no clear D gene. Germline loops: CDR1 SEHNR, CDR2 FQNEAQ (reference sequence). The CDR3 loop spans 12 amino acids. V dropped 5 bases and J dropped 5 bases, with 9 bases sitting between them.

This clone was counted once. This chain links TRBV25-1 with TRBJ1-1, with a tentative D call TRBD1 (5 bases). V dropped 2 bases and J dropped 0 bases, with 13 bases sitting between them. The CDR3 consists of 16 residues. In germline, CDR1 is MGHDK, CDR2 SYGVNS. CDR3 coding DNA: TGTGCCAGCAGTGAAATTGGGGGACTGATGAACACTGAAGCTTTCTTT. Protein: CASSEIGGLMNTEAFF.

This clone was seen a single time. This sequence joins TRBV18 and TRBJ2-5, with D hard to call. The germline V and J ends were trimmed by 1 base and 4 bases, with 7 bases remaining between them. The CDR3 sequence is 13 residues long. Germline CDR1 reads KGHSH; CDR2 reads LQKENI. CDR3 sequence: CASSPQEPETQYF. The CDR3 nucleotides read TGTGCCAGCTCACCACAGGAACCAGAGACCCAGTACTTC.

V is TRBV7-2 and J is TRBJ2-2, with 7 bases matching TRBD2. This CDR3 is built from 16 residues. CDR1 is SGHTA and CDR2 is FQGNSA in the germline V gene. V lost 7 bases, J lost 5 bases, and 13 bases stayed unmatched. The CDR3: CASTNKPGLLTGELFF. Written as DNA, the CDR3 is TGTGCCAGCACCAACAAACCGGGACTATTAACCGGGGAGCTGTTTTTT.

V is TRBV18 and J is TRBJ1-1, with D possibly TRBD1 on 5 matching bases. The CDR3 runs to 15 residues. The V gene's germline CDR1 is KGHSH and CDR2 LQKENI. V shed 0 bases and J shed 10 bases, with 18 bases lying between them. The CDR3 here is CASSPPLTVGGRAFF. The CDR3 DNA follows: TGTGCCAGCTCACCACCGTTGACAGTTGGGGGGAGAGCTTTCTTT.

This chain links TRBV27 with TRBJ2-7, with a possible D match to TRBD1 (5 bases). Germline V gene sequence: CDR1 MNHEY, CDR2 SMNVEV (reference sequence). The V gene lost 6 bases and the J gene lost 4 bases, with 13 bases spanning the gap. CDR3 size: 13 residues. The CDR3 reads CASRPNQGYEQYF. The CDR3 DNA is TGTGCCAGCAGACCTAACCAGGGATACGAGCAGTACTTC.

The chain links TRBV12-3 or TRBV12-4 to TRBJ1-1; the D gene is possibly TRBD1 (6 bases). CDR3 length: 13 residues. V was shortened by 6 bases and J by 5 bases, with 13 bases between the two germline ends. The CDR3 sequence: CASRLMGATEAFF. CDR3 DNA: TGTGCCAGCAGGTTAATGGGGGCGACTGAAGCTTTCTTT.

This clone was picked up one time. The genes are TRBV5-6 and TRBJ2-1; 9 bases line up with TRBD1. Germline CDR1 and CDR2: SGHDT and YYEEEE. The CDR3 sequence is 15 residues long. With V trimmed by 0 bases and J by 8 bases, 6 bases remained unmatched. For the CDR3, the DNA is TGTGCCAGCAGCTTGGGGGACAGGGTGGTCGATGAGCAGTTCTTC. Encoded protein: CASSLGDRVVDEQFF.

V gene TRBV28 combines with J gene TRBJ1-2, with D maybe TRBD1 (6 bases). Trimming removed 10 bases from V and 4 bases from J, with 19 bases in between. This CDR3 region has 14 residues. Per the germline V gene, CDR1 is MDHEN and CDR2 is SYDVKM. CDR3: CANRIPGEFYGYTF. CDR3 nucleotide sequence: TGTGCCAACCGTATACCAGGGGAATTCTATGGCTACACCTTC.

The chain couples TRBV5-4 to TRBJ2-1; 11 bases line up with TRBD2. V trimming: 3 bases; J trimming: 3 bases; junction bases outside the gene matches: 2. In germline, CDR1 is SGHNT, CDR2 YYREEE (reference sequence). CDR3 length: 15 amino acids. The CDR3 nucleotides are TGTGCCAGCAGCTCGGGACTAGCGGACTACAATGAGCAGTTCTTC. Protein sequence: CASSSGLADYNEQFF.

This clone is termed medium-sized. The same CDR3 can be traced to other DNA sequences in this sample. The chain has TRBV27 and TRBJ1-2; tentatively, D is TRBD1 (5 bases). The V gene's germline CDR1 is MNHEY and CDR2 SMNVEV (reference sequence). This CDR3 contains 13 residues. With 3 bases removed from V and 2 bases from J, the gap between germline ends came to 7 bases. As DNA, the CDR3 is TGTGCCAGCAGTTTTGAGGGGAACTATGGCTACACCTTC. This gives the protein CASSFEGNYGYTF.

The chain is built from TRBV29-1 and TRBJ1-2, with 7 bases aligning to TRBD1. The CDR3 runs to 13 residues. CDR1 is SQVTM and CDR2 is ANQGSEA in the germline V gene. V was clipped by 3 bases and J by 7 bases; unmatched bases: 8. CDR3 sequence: CSVDIRQGGGYTF. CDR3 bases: TGCAGCGTTGATATTAGGCAGGGGGGTGGCTACACCTTC.

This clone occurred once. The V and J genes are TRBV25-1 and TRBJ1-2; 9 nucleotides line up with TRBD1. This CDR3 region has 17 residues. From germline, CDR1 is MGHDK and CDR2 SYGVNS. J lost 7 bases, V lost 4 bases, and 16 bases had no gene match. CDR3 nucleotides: TGTGCCAGCAGTGCGGACAGGGGCCATCTCCGTCGGGGTGGCTACACCTTC. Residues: CASSADRGHLRRGGYTF.

This CDR3 is CASSERLYNSPLHF. CDR3 nucleotide sequence: TGTGCCAGCAGTGAAAGGCTATATAATTCACCCCTCCACTTT. This sequence joins TRBV6-1 and TRBJ1-6; the D is unclear. Trimming pared 2 bases from V and 4 bases from J, leaving 6 bases between. CDR3 length: 14 residues. Germline V CDR1 and CDR2: MNHNS, SASEGT.

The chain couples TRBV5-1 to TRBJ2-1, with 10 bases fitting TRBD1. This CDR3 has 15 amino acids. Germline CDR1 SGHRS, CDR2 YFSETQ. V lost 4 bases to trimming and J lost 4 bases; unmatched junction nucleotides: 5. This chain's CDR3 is CASSIGQGGYNEQFF. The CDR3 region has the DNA TGCGCCAGCAGCATTGGACAGGGGGGGTACAATGAGCAGTTCTTC.

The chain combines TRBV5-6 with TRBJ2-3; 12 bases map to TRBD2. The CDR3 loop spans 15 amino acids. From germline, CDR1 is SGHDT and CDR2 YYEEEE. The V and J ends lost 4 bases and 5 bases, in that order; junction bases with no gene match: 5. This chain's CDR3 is CASSEPGLAGDTQYF. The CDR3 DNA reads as TGTGCCAGCAGCGAACCGGGACTAGCGGGAGATACGCAGTATTTT.

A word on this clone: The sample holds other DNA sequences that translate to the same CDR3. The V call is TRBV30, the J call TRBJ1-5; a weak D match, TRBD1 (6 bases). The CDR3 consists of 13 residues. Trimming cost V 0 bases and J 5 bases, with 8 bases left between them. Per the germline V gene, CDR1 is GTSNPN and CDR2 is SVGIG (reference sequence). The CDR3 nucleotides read TGTGCCTGGAGTGTAGGGGGGGATCAGCCCCAGCATTTT. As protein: CAWSVGGDQPQHF.

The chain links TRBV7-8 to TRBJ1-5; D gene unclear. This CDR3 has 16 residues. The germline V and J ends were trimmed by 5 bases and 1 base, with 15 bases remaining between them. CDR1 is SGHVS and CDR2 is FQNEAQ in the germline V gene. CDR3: CASSPSPAESNQPQHF. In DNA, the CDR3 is TGTGCCAGCAGCCCCTCGCCGGCAGAGAGCAATCAGCCCCAGCATTTT.

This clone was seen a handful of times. The CDR3: CATSRDWAGNEKLFF. The CDR3 DNA reads as TGTGCCACCAGCAGAGATTGGGCGGGAAACGAAAAACTGTTTTTT. The chain has TRBV15 and TRBJ1-4; D call uncertain. The CDR3 loop spans 15 amino acids. The germline V gene encodes CDR1 LNHNV and CDR2 YYDKDF (reference sequence). V was pared by 0 bases and J by 8 bases, with 13 bases between.

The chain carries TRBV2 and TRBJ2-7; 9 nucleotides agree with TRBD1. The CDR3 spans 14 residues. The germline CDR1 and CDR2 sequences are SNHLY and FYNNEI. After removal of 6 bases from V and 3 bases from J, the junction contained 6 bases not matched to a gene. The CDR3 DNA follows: TGTGCCAGCAGGCCCGGGACAGGGAGCTACGAGCAGTACTTC. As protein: CASRPGTGSYEQYF.

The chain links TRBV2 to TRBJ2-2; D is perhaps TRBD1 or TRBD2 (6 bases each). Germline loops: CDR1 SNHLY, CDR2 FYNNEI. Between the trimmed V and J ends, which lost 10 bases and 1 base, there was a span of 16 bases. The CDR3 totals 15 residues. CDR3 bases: TGTGCCATCCCTAAGGGGGGAGGGAACACCGGGGAGCTGTTTTTT. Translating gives CAIPKGGGNTGELFF.

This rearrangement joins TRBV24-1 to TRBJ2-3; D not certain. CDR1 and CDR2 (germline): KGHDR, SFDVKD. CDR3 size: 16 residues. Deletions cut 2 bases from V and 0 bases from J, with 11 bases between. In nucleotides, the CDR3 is TGTGCCACCAGTGATTACGGACCCGGGAGCACAGATACGCAGTATTTT. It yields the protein CATSDYGPGSTDTQYF.

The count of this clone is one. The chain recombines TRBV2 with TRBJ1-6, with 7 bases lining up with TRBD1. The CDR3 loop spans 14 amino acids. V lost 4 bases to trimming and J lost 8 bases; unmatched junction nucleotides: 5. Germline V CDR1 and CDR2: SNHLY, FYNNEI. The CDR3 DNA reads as TGTGCCAGCAGTGGAAGAGGGGGCGATTCACCCCTCCACTTT. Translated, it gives CASSGRGGDSPLHF. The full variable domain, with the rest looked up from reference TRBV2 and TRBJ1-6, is EPEVTQTPSHQVTQMGQEVILRCVPISNHLYFYWYRQILGQKVEFLVSFYNNEISEKSEIFDDQFSVERPDGSNFTLKIRSTKLEDSAMYFCASSGRGGDSPLHFGNGTRLTVT.

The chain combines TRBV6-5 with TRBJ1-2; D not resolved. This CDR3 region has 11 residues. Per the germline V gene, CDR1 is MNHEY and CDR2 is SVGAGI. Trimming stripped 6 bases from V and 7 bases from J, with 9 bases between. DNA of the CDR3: TGTGCCAGCAGCCCACAGTCTGGCTACACCTTC. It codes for CASSPQSGYTF.

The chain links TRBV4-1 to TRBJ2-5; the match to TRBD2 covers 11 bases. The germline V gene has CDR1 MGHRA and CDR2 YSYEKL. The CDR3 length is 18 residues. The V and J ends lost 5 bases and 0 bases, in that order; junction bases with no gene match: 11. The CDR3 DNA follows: TGCGCCAGCAGCGCGGATCTAGGTAGCGGGAGGGACCAAGAGACCCAGTACTTC. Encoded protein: CASSADLGSGRDQETQYF.

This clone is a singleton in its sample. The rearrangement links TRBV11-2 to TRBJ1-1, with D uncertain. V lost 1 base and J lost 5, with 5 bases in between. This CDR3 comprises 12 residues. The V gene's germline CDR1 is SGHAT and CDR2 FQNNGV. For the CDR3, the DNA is TGTGCCAGCAGCTTAGTAGGGACTGAAGCTTTCTTT. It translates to CASSLVGTEAFF.

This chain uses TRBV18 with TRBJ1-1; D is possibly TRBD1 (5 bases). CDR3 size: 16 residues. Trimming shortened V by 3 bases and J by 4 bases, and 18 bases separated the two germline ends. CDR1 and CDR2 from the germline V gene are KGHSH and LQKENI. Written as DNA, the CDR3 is TGTGCCAGCTCACCTAACCAGGGAAGGTCGGGCACTGAAGCTTTCTTT. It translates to CASSPNQGRSGTEAFF.